This T cell receptor beta chain is drawn from a study of monozygotic twins with inflammatory bowel disease (dated by TCRdb to the late 2010s). For context, the study as a whole: The complete study included around 30 monozygotic twin pairs: 19 IBD-discordant Danish pairs and nine German pairs, of which four were IBD-concordant and five were IBD-discordant. The search for disease-associated traits relied mainly on comparing, within discordant pairs, IBD patients with their genetically identical healthy co-twins. Each individual had, on average, about 151 000 unique TCRalpha sequences and 181 000 unique TCRbeta sequences available for analysis. Points the paper makes about the study in general: Fewer clonotypes were shared with other individuals by IBD patients than by healthy twins, most markedly in patients showing signs of disease activity. TCRbeta repertoire diversity, by inverse Simpson index, was decreased in IBD patients compared with their healthy co-twins. Repertoire similarity did not differ between concordant and discordant twins, which could be due to limited statistical power. Because patients were on differing immunosuppressive treatments, the repertoires may have picked up extra background noise and inter-individual variability. The results gave no support for a single strong signal or clonotype linked to IBD. Different T cell subtypes could not be distinguished in the analysis.

Of note for this clonotype: Its antigen has not been determined.

From each donor, an approximately 2.4 ml peripheral blood sample was drawn into PAXgene tubes and stored at -80 degrees C. Total RNA was isolated from whole blood with the PAXgene blood miRNA kit on an automated QIAcube, without T cell sorting. Deep TCRalpha and TCRbeta repertoire profiling with unique molecular barcoding was performed on peripheral blood of monozygotic twin pairs concordant or discordant for inflammatory bowel disease. Smoking habits were recorded for all twin pairs, and each individual was classified as a current, former or never smoker. Inclusive of the bounding cysteine and phenylalanine, the CDR3 is 15 residues long. The DNA sequence is not available. Reading the germline V gene gives CDR1 SGHTA and CDR2 FQGNSA. The library was produced with 5' RACE. The input for every TCR library was 3,500 to 4,500 ng of total RNA. For each sample, cDNA synthesis with SMARTScribe reverse transcriptase was split into eight separate reactions. During cDNA synthesis, template switching was used to introduce unique molecular identifiers that contained a 6-nucleotide sample barcode. TCRalpha and TCRbeta cDNA was amplified by two nested PCRs of approximately 17 and 9 cycles, with bead purification after each PCR. Before amplification, cDNA was treated with uracil DNA-glycosylase and purified using the QIAquick PCR purification kit. The second PCR added Illumina TruSeq-compatible adapters along with sample-specific barcodes. TapeStation and Qubit were used to check library quality and concentration, and 5 ng of each library was pooled. Sequencing of the pooled libraries was done on an Illumina HiSeq2500 single-index Rapid Run using custom sequencing primers and 2 x 100 bp reads. The study's own analysis went as follows. MiGEC version 1.2.6 was used for UMI-based consensus assembly to correct PCR and sequencing errors. MiXCR version 2.1.1 was used to carry out V(D)J alignment, clonotype assembly and CDR3 extraction. To normalise gene usage, clonotype sharing and MAIT/NKT TCR abundance, the top 1000, 10 000 and 20 000 clonotypes in each sample were analysed. Diversity was computed as the inverse Simpson index with the vegan R package after downsampling to 27 000 UMIs. Statistical testing used paired Mann-Whitney U tests on the discordant twin pairs and applied Benjamini-Hochberg correction for multiple testing. TCRdb reprocessed the reads; each CDR3 protein sequence makes one entry, and DNA is unavailable. V and J calls and clone size were set by TCRdb, not the authors. This sample's records show about 160,000 distinct CDR3 sequences. The ten biggest clones cover 2.4% of the sample.

This receptor was identified in a human donor with ulcerative colitis or Crohn's disease, or a healthy co-twin of an affected twin (not recorded which). In this chain, TRBV7-2 is recombined with TRBJ1-6. Sequencing was performed on blood. The CDR3 corresponds to CASSLESSYNSPLHF. With all but the CDR3 taken from the reference TRBV7-2 and TRBJ1-6 genes, the full variable domain is: GAGVSQSPSNKVTEKGKDVELRCDPISGHTALYWYRQSLGQGLEFLIYFQGNSAPDKSGLPSDRFSAERTGGSVSTLTIQRTQQEDSAVYLCASSLESSYNSPLHFGNGTRLTVT.